One sample yielded the 25 T cell receptor beta chains listed below, sequenced in a study of T cell changes during pregnancy in multiple sclerosis. This table comes from immunoSEQ multiplex PCR, and its TCRdb copy is limited to in-frame clones, with some not included. The sample lists more than 95,000 clones, roughly nine tenths occurring once. This sample comprised peripheral blood, obtained after pregnancy. Receptor source: a female donor with multiple sclerosis, enrolled in a pregnancy study.

This chain connects TRBV2 to TRBJ2-5; D not certain. This CDR3 is built from 11 residues. The germline gives CDR1 SNHLY, CDR2 FYNNEI. Trimming removed 6 bases at V and 1 base at J, with 3 bases between. The CDR3 region is CASSLQETQYF. The CDR3 region has the DNA TGTGCCAGCAGCCTCCAAGAGACCCAGTACTTC.

The chain joins TRBV5-6 to TRBJ1-2; D is uncertain. The CDR3 loop spans 17 amino acids. Looked up from germline, CDR1 is SGHDT and CDR2 is YYEEEE. V was cut by 3 bases and J by 2 bases, with 20 bases left in between. The CDR3, as DNA: TGTGCCAGCAGCTCCCCTTTTGACATCCAAGGCAACTATGGCTACACCTTC. This codes for CASSSPFDIQGNYGYTF.

The V gene is TRBV27, the J gene TRBJ2-3; D is uncertain. The CDR3 loop spans 13 amino acids. Per the germline V gene, CDR1 is MNHEY and CDR2 is SMNVEV (reference sequence). The ends were cut back, 8 bases at V and 1 base at J, with 10 bases in the middle. This CDR3 reads CASVTPGTDTQYF. The CDR3 DNA reads TGTGCCAGCGTCACTCCGGGCACAGATACGCAGTATTTT.

V gene TRBV29-1 combines with J gene TRBJ1-2, with TRBD1 as a possible D gene (5 bases). The germline gives CDR1 SQVTM, CDR2 ANQGSEA. CDR3 length equals 12 residues. V was cut by 5 bases and J by 7 bases, with 14 bases left in between. CDR3 nucleotide sequence: TGCAGCGTTCCTACAGGAGTGAGTGGCTACACCTTC. Protein: CSVPTGVSGYTF.

This clone has only a few counts. The genes are TRBV2 and TRBJ1-4; TRBD1 matches at 8 bases. This CDR3 is built from 14 residues. Germline V lookup: CDR1 SNHLY, CDR2 FYNNEI. The J segment lost 8 bases and the V segment lost 6 bases, leaving 8 bases of the junction unmatched. DNA for the CDR3: TGTGCCAGCAGCGGACAGGGAAGTTGGGAAAAACTGTTTTTT. Translation gives CASSGQGSWEKLFF. Supplemented by reference TRBV2 and TRBJ1-4, the full variable domain reads EPEVTQTPSHQVTQMGQEVILRCVPISNHLYFYWYRQILGQKVEFLVSFYNNEISEKSEIFDDQFSVERPDGSNFTLKIRSTKLEDSAMYFCASSGQGSWEKLFFGSGTQLSVL.

The chain has TRBV2 and TRBJ1-5; D unresolved. Germline V gives CDR1 SNHLY, CDR2 FYNNEI. The V end was cut by 11 bases, the J end by 3 bases, with 11 bases between. The CDR3 sequence is 12 residues long. This CDR3 reads CAGGQSNQPQHF. The CDR3 nucleotides are TGTGCCGGAGGGCAGTCCAATCAGCCCCAGCATTTT.

This CDR3 is CASSFFRGQPSSGANVLTF. As DNA, the CDR3 is TGTGCCAGCAGCTTTTTTCGGGGACAGCCGTCCTCTGGGGCCAACGTCCTGACTTTC. The rearrangement joins TRBV7-7 to TRBJ2-6; 7 bases align to TRBD1. V shed 3 bases, J shed 0 bases, and the junction held 11 bases outside the gene matches. Germline values: CDR1 SSHAT, CDR2 FNYEAQ (reference sequence). The CDR3 covers 19 residues. Variable domain in full (rest from reference TRBV7-7 and TRBJ2-6): GAGVSQSPRYKVTKRGQDVTLRCDPISSHATLYWYQQALGQGPEFLTYFNYEAQPDKSGLPSDRFSAERPEGSISTLTIQRTEQRDSAMYRCASSFFRGQPSSGANVLTFGAGSRLTVL.

CDR3 sequence: CASELAGNNEQFF. DNA for the CDR3: TGTGCCAGCGAACTAGCGGGAAACAATGAGCAGTTCTTC. The V and J genes are TRBV2 and TRBJ2-1; TRBD2 agrees at 10 bases. The CDR3 is 13 residues long. Germline assignment: CDR1 SNHLY and CDR2 FYNNEI. The V gene end was trimmed by 8 bases and the J gene end by 5 bases; junction bases not matched to a gene: 3.

The chain's CDR3 is CASSQVRQGRGNYGYTF. CDR3 in DNA: TGTGCCAGCAGCCAAGTCCGGCAGGGGAGAGGGAACTATGGCTACACCTTC. The chain combines TRBV4-2 with TRBJ1-2; perhaps TRBD1 as D (6 bases). This CDR3 is built from 17 residues. V gave up 1 base and J gave up 2 bases, with 17 bases separating them. Germline loops: CDR1 LGHNA, CDR2 YNFKEQ.

The chain uses TRBV7-8 and TRBJ1-2; D possibly corresponds to TRBD1 (6 bases). In germline, CDR1 is SGHVS, CDR2 FQNEAQ. Trimming took off 5 bases at V and 2 bases at J, with 15 bases between the two ends. This CDR3 has 15 amino acids. The CDR3 sequence: CASSTYRDKNYGYTF. In DNA form, the CDR3 reads TGTGCCAGCAGCACGTACCGGGACAAAAACTATGGCTACACCTTC.

Here the CDR3 reads CASSSRDLTGELFF. The CDR3 DNA reads as TGTGCCAGTAGTTCCCGGGATTTAACCGGGGAGCTGTTTTTT. The chain carries TRBV19 and TRBJ2-2; possible D gene TRBD2, 5 bases. This CDR3 is 14 amino acids long. Trimming shortened V by 5 bases and J by 5 bases, and 12 bases separated the two germline ends. Looked up from germline, CDR1 is LNHDA and CDR2 is SQIVND (reference sequence).

The chain recombines TRBV9 with TRBJ2-1; the D is unclear. CDR3 size: 14 residues. Trimming left V 2 bases short and J 1 base short, with 7 bases between. The V gene's germline CDR1 is SGDLS and CDR2 YYNGEE. The CDR3 bases are TGTGCCAGCAGCGTCGGTTGGTCCTACAATGAGCAGTTCTTC. It specifies CASSVGWSYNEQFF.

This clone was seen once. The chain carries TRBV2 and TRBJ1-4; D may be TRBD1 (5 bases). The ends were cut back, 6 bases at V and 7 bases at J, with 24 bases in the middle. This CDR3 region has 17 residues. CDR1 SNHLY and CDR2 FYNNEI come from the germline V gene. The CDR3 protein is CASSDRAAGRGFEKLFF. CDR3 nucleotide sequence: TGTGCCAGCAGCGACCGCGCGGCGGGCCGGGGGTTTGAAAAACTGTTTTTT. The full variable domain, with the rest looked up from reference TRBV2 and TRBJ1-4, is EPEVTQTPSHQVTQMGQEVILRCVPISNHLYFYWYRQILGQKVEFLVSFYNNEISEKSEIFDDQFSVERPDGSNFTLKIRSTKLEDSAMYFCASSDRAAGRGFEKLFFGSGTQLSVL.

The chain joins TRBV10-3 to TRBJ2-2; TRBD1 is a possible D gene (5 bases). Per germline, CDR1 ENHRY and CDR2 SYGVKD. Deletions cut 3 bases from V and 4 bases from J, with 12 bases between. The CDR3 has 15 residues. DNA of the CDR3: TGTGCCATCAGTGAAAGAACAGGCGGCACCGGGGAGCTGTTTTTT. It is translated as CAISERTGGTGELFF.

V gene TRBV27 combines with J gene TRBJ2-1; no clear D gene. This CDR3 has 15 residues. The germline V gene has CDR1 MNHEY and CDR2 SMNVEV (reference sequence). V was cut by 5 bases and J by 4 bases, with 15 bases left in between. DNA of the CDR3: TGTGCCAGCAGTCCTACCCCCCCTATATACAATGAGCAGTTCTTC. It yields the protein CASSPTPPIYNEQFF.

V is TRBV11-2 and J is TRBJ2-1; 8 bases map to TRBD1. V shed 8 bases, J shed 3 bases, and the junction held 3 bases outside the gene matches. CDR1 is SGHAT and CDR2 is FQNNGV in the germline V gene. This CDR3 spans 13 amino acids. CDR3 sequence (DNA): TGTGCCAGCGACAGGGGTCTCTACAATGAGCAGTTCTTC. Protein product: CASDRGLYNEQFF.

The chain has TRBV5-1 and TRBJ2-1; 13 nucleotides match TRBD2. The J segment lost 7 bases and the V segment lost 3 bases, leaving 4 bases of the junction unmatched. The germline gives CDR1 SGHRS, CDR2 YFSETQ. This CDR3 has 15 amino acids. The CDR3 is CASSWTSGSGNEQFF. In nucleotides, the CDR3 is TGCGCCAGCAGCTGGACTAGCGGGAGTGGTAATGAGCAGTTCTTC.

V usage is TRBV27 and J usage is TRBJ2-1; TRBD1 is a possible D gene (6 bases). There are 14 residues in the CDR3. Trimming left V 8 bases short and J 0 bases short, with 11 bases between. In germline, CDR1 is MNHEY, CDR2 SMNVEV (reference sequence). The CDR3 spells CASQVGGSYNEQFF. The DNA of the CDR3 is TGTGCCAGCCAAGTAGGGGGCTCCTACAATGAGCAGTTCTTC.

V is TRBV2 and J is TRBJ2-7; D possibly corresponds to TRBD2 (7 bases). This CDR3 has 17 amino acids. With 2 bases removed from V and 0 bases from J, the gap between germline ends came to 17 bases. The germline V gene has CDR1 SNHLY and CDR2 FYNNEI. The CDR3: CASSERGGGRNSYEQYF. CDR3 DNA: TGTGCCAGCAGTGAACGTGGGGGGGGGCGAAACTCCTACGAGCAGTACTTC.

V usage is TRBV7-2 and J usage is TRBJ2-5, with D possibly TRBD2 on 7 matching bases. The V end lost 8 bases, the J end lost 5 bases, and 21 bases lay between the germline ends. The CDR3 is 15 amino acids. The V gene's germline CDR1 is SGHTA and CDR2 FQGNSA. Written as DNA, the CDR3 is TGTGCCAGCGGTGGGGGGGGGCATGTTGGGGAGACCCAGTACTTC. Its translation: CASGGGGHVGETQYF.

V is TRBV18 and J is TRBJ1-1; D is perhaps TRBD1 (6 bases). This CDR3 spans 15 amino acids. Deletions cut 6 bases from V and 1 base from J, with 15 bases between. CDR1 and CDR2 (germline): KGHSH, LQKENI. The CDR3 loop reads CASSTLGHTNTEAFF. The DNA of the CDR3 is TGTGCCAGCTCTACTCTGGGACATACGAACACTGAAGCTTTCTTT.

The chain carries TRBV4-1 and TRBJ2-5, with 9 bases that match TRBD1. Per the germline V gene, CDR1 is MGHRA and CDR2 is YSYEKL. The CDR3 sequence is 16 residues long. With 3 bases clipped from V and 2 bases from J, the junction kept 7 bases outside the gene matches. In DNA, the CDR3 is TGCGCCAGCAGCCAGCTCGGGGACAGGGCTCAAGAGACCCAGTACTTC. Translation gives CASSQLGDRAQETQYF.

This clone was counted once. The rearrangement uses TRBV4-1 and TRBJ1-1; 7 positions agree with TRBD1. The CDR3 loop spans 15 amino acids. Germline trimming cut 3 bases from V and 4 bases from J; bases unmatched to any gene: 8. Germline lookup yields CDR1 MGHRA and CDR2 YSYEKL. The CDR3 DNA follows: TGCGCCAGCAGCCATGAAGGACAGGTCATCACTGAAGCTTTCTTT. Protein product: CASSHEGQVITEAFF.

The rearrangement links TRBV5-1 to TRBJ1-1; 8 nucleotides line up with TRBD1. The CDR3 runs to 14 residues. CDR1 and CDR2 (germline): SGHRS, YFSETQ. J gave up 1 base and V 7 bases, and 6 bases lay outside the gene matches. The CDR3 spells CASSSGGPNTEAFF. CDR3 coding DNA: TGCGCCAGCTCTTCAGGGGGCCCGAACACTGAAGCTTTCTTT.

This sequence joins TRBV27 and TRBJ2-2; TRBD2 matches at 14 bases. The CDR3 runs to 15 residues. The germline gives CDR1 MNHEY, CDR2 SMNVEV (reference sequence). The V gene end was trimmed by 11 bases and the J gene end by 8 bases; junction bases not matched to a gene: 10. CDR3 DNA sequence: TGTGCCTCACGACTAGCGGGAGGGCCTCTGGGGGAGCTGTTTTTT. Amino acids: CASRLAGGPLGELFF.